The rows below give T cell receptor beta chains drawn from one sample of a study of regulatory T cells in long-lasting Graves disease. TCRdb re-called the multiplex PCR reads with MiXCR, one entry per CDR3 protein. The data show some 250,000 distinct CDR3 sequences, roughly 18% seen once. This same sample was also taken into another study, of T cells in Graves' hyperthyroidism and ophthalmopathy.

The specimen comprised peripheral blood mononuclear cells (PBMCs), sampled at new diagnosis, from a patient treated with antithyroid drugs. The receptor source for this set is a woman in her 30s with Graves disease. CDR3s include the opening cysteine and the closing phenylalanine or tryptophan. D genes are given only for firm matches. Expanded clones are given a class, and other clones once, few, many or no size at all.

TGCAGTGCTAGAGATCGAACGGGGGCTAGCTCCTACGAGCAGTACTTC CSARDRTGASSYEQYF TRBV20-1 many NA TRBJ2-7
TGTGCCAGCAGGCAGCAACAGGGGTACCAAGAGACCCAGTACTTC CASRQQQGYQETQYF TRBV6-1 NA TRBD1 TRBJ2-5
TGTGCCAGCTCACATGGGGGGGCTAACTATGGCTACACCTTC CASSHGGANYGYTF TRBV18 many NA TRBJ1-2
TGTGCCAGCACCCGATACAGTTTAGGGGGGACAGCTTCCAACACTGAAGCTTTCTTT CASTRYSLGGTASNTEAFF TRBV6-1 few TRBD1 TRBJ1-1
TGCGCCAGCAGCCAAGCGTCAGTAAACACCGGGGAGCTGTTTTTT CASSQASVNTGELFF TRBV4-1 NA NA TRBJ2-2
TGTGCCCGCAGCTTAGTCAAGTCGGACACCGGGAAGCTGTTTTTT CARSLVKSDTGKLFF TRBV7-2 NA NA TRBJ2-2
NA CASSLADSGANVLTFGAGQETQYF TRBV12-3/TRBV12-4 NA NA TRBJ2-5
TGCGCCAACACCTTGCTTAACACTGAAGCTTTCTTT CANTLLNTEAFF TRBV12-3/TRBV12-4 NA NA TRBJ1-1
TGTGCCAGCAGGGGGACCGTCTCGAACACTGAAGCTTTCTTT CASRGTVSNTEAFF TRBV12-3/TRBV12-4 many NA TRBJ1-1
TGTGCCAGCACCCCGTATAGGTTGGGGCCCGTCGATCAGCCCCAGCATTTT CASTPYRLGPVDQPQHF TRBV28 many NA TRBJ1-5
TGTGCCAGCAGCCGTACTAGCGGGGGGTCTAATGAGCAGTTCTTC CASSRTSGGSNEQFF TRBV3-1 many TRBD2 TRBJ2-1
TGTGCCAGCAGCTTAAAAAGGGAGACTGGAGCTTTCTTT CASSLKRETGAFF TRBV7-9 NA NA TRBJ1-1
TGTGCCAGCAGCCCCGGGGGGGGAGGGAACACTGAAGCTTTCTTT CASSPGGGGNTEAFF TRBV9 many NA TRBJ1-1
TGTGCCAGCAGGCCGGGGGGCGCTTTAGAGACCCAGTACTTC CASRPGGALETQYF TRBV28 many NA TRBJ2-5
TGTGCCAGCAGCCCCCGGACTAGCGGGGGTCTACAGGGTTACAATGAGCAGTTCTTC CASSPRTSGGLQGYNEQFF TRBV9 NA TRBD2 TRBJ2-1
TGTGCCAGCAGCCCAAGTCGGGGGGGCTACACCTTC CASSPSRGGYTF TRBV6-1 few NA TRBJ1-2
TGTGCCAGCATCAGGGGGACAGGGCCAATTCCGCAAGGTGAGCAGTTCTTC CASIRGTGPIPQGEQFF TRBV6-2/TRBV6-3 many TRBD1 TRBJ2-1
TGCAGCGTTGACGGACAGGACACTCTCCCGGACTATGGCTACACCTTC CSVDGQDTLPDYGYTF TRBV29-1 few TRBD1 TRBJ1-2
TGTGCCAGCAGTGAATGGGGGGGGCCCACAGATACGCAGTATTTT CASSEWGGPTDTQYF TRBV6-1 many NA TRBJ2-3
TGCGCCAGCAGCTTGTTTTGGCCCGACGGTGAGCAGTTCTTC CASSLFWPDGEQFF TRBV5-1 many NA TRBJ2-1
TGTGCCAGCAGTTTATCGTCAGTGCCCGAAAAACTGTTTTTT CASSLSSVPEKLFF TRBV12-3/TRBV12-4 many NA TRBJ1-4
TGTGCCAGCAGGCAGAACCCGACGGGGGAAAAACTGTTTTTT CASRQNPTGEKLFF TRBV6-1 NA NA TRBJ1-4
TGTGCCAGTAGTGCCGGTCTTTACAATGAGCAGTTCTTC CASSAGLYNEQFF TRBV19 many NA TRBJ2-1
TGTGCCAGCAGCTCGACCGGGGGCCGCACAGATACGCAGTATTTT CASSSTGGRTDTQYF TRBV7-9 many NA TRBJ2-3
TGCAGTGCCAATTCCATCGCGGGGGAAAAACTGTTTTTT CSANSIAGEKLFF TRBV20-1 many NA TRBJ1-4
TGTGCCAGCAGCCAACCGGGGAGCACAGATACGCAGTATTTT CASSQPGSTDTQYF TRBV3-1 many NA TRBJ2-3
TGTGCTACCCTCGCTCTATGGTGGGGATTGAACACTGAAGCTTTCTTT CATLALWWGLNTEAFF TRBV12-5 few NA TRBJ1-1